This is a list of T cell receptor beta chains from one sample in a study of blood T cell repertoires in COVID-19. Measured with immunoSEQ multiplex PCR; TCRdb has only the in-frame clones, and not every one. In the table there are 200,000 or so clones, roughly 84% of which are singletons. The sequencing input was peripheral blood. The receptors stem from a man in his forties or fifties with active or convalescent COVID-19. CDR3s include the opening cysteine and the closing phenylalanine or tryptophan. Each record gives: V gene, J gene, clone size, D gene, CDR3 protein, CDR3 DNA. D genes are given only for firm matches. Rows give clone size only sometimes, using once, few, many, or a class for an expanded clone.

TRBV7-9,TRBJ1-1,NA,NA,CASSLGQKEAFF,TGTGCCAGCAGCTTAGGACAGAAAGAAGCTTTCTTT
TRBV13,TRBJ2-1,NA,NA,CASSLGLEQFF,TGTGCCAGCAGCTTAGGCTTGGAGCAGTTCTTC
TRBV28,TRBJ1-5,NA,NA,CASGGGSRQPQHF,TGTGCCAGCGGTGGGGGGTCAAGACAGCCCCAGCATTTT
TRBV27,TRBJ2-5,NA,NA,CASSPQGQETQYF,TGTGCCAGCAGTCCACAGGGACAAGAGACCCAGTACTTC
TRBV5-6,TRBJ2-7,NA,TRBD1,CASSPGTGFYEQYF,TGTGCCAGCAGCCCCGGGACAGGGTTCTACGAGCAGTACTTC
TRBV11-2,TRBJ1-6,NA,NA,CASSLGLYSPLHF,TGTGCCAGCAGCCTAGGGCTTTACTCACCCCTCCACTTT
TRBV30,TRBJ2-3,NA,TRBD1,CAQPGQGADTQYF,TGTGCCCAACCGGGACAGGGCGCAGATACGCAGTATTTT
TRBV19,TRBJ1-5,once,NA,CASSISSYSNQPQHF,TGTGCCAGTAGTATCTCTTCGTATAGCAATCAGCCCCAGCATTTT
TRBV5-1,TRBJ1-1,NA,NA,CASSRQGLSTEAFF,TGCGCCAGCAGCCGTCAGGGGTTGAGCACTGAAGCTTTCTTT
TRBV7-8,TRBJ2-7,NA,NA,CASTRAGSLTEQYF,TGTGCCAGCACCCGAGCCGGGAGCCTAACCGAGCAGTACTTC
TRBV19,TRBJ1-2,NA,TRBD1,CASSVPPTGVGYTF,TGTGCCAGTAGTGTCCCACCGACAGGGGTTGGCTACACCTTC
TRBV7-2,TRBJ2-7,NA,TRBD1,CASSQTGDHTEQYF,TGTGCCAGCAGCCAAACAGGGGATCATACGGAGCAGTACTTC
TRBV30,TRBJ1-2,NA,TRBD1,CAWKGTVLGGYTF,TGTGCCTGGAAAGGGACAGTATTGGGTGGCTACACCTTC
TRBV3-1/TRBV3-2,TRBJ2-5,NA,NA,CASSQDFAGLSEVGETQYF,TGTGCCAGCAGCCAAGATTTTGCGGGACTTTCAGAGGTAGGAGAGACCCAGTACTTC
TRBV27,TRBJ2-5,NA,NA,CARTTKTQYF,TGTGCCAGGACAACGAAGACCCAGTACTTC
TRBV7-6,TRBJ1-5,NA,TRBD1,CASSLGQGGDQPQHF,TGTGCCAGCAGCTTGGGACAGGGGGGCGATCAGCCCCAGCATTTT
TRBV21-1,TRBJ1-1,NA,NA,CASSKSYFTGTGGTEAFF,TGTGCCAGCAGCAAATCCTACTTTACCGGGACAGGGGGCACTGAAGCTTTCTTT
TRBV4-1,TRBJ1-2,NA,TRBD1,CASSPGQGDYGYTF,TGCGCCAGCAGCCCAGGACAGGGAGACTATGGCTACACCTTC
TRBV7-3,TRBJ1-4,NA,NA,CASSYGAGEKLFF,TGTGCCAGCAGCTATGGAGCCGGTGAAAAACTGTTTTTT
TRBV14,TRBJ2-1,NA,TRBD2,CASSQGTSGFNNEQFF,TGTGCCAGCAGCCAAGGGACTAGCGGGTTCAATAATGAGCAGTTCTTC
TRBV6-2/TRBV6-3,TRBJ2-1,NA,TRBD2,CASSQLAAAYNEQFF,TGTGCCAGCAGCCAACTAGCGGCCGCCTACAATGAGCAGTTCTTC
TRBV7-3,TRBJ2-2,NA,NA,CASSFRVGELFF,TGTGCCAGCAGCTTTCGGGTCGGGGAGCTGTTTTTT
TRBV6-2/TRBV6-3,TRBJ1-5,NA,NA,CASSYSEQGTRRRSQRPQHF,TGTGCCAGCAGTTACTCGGAACAGGGTACCCGCCGGCGATCACAACGGCCCCAGCATTTT
TRBV19,TRBJ1-2,once,NA,CASSTLSVGYTF,TGTGCCAGTAGTACGCTGTCAGTCGGCTACACCTTC
TRBV18,TRBJ2-3,NA,NA,CASSLGTGLRLAEADTQYF,TGTGCCAGCTCACTCGGGACAGGGTTACGACTAGCGGAGGCAGATACGCAGTATTTT
TRBV19,TRBJ2-7,NA,TRBD1,CASSDPGQQDEQYF,TGTGCCAGTAGCGATCCGGGACAGCAGGACGAGCAGTACTTC
TRBV28,TRBJ1-2,NA,TRBD1,CASSSETGAEGYTF,TGTGCCAGCAGTTCGGAGACAGGGGCTGAGGGCTACACCTTC
TRBV27,TRBJ2-7,NA,NA,CASSLLLKGGFYEQYF,TGTGCCAGCAGTTTACTTCTGAAGGGGGGGTTCTACGAGCAGTACTTC
TRBV5-3,TRBJ2-2,NA,TRBD1,CARSFRAVGQGDTGELFF,TGTGCCAGAAGCTTTAGGGCGGTGGGACAGGGGGACACCGGGGAGCTGTTTTTT
TRBV30,TRBJ1-3,NA,NA,CASRGGWSQNTIYF,TGTGCCTCTCGGGGAGGCTGGTCCCAAAACACCATATATTTT
TRBV7-9,TRBJ1-3,NA,NA,CASSLVDSGNTIYF,TGTGCCAGCAGCTTAGTAGACTCTGGAAACACCATATATTTT
TRBV5-1,TRBJ1-2,NA,TRBD1,CASSLTGVSNYGYTF,TGCGCCAGCAGCCTAACAGGGGTTAGTAACTATGGCTACACCTTC
TRBV5-1,TRBJ1-1,NA,NA,CASNLGENTEAFF,TGCGCCAGCAATTTGGGAGAGAACACTGAAGCTTTCTTT
TRBV3-1/TRBV3-2,TRBJ2-5,NA,NA,CASSLSVLEGTQYF,TGTGCCAGCAGCCTTAGCGTTTTGGAGGGGACCCAGTACTTC
TRBV28,TRBJ1-5,few,TRBD1,CASSSDRVFEPQHF,TGTGCCAGCAGTTCGGACAGGGTATTTGAGCCCCAGCATTTT
TRBV7-2,TRBJ1-2,NA,TRBD1,CASSLGGTGGDGYTF,TGTGCCAGCAGCTTAGGGGGGACAGGGGGTGATGGCTACACCTTC
TRBV28,TRBJ2-7,NA,TRBD1,CASSFGLTGPSYEQYF,TGTGCCAGCAGTTTTGGTCTGACAGGGCCCTCCTACGAGCAGTACTTC